This T cell receptor beta chain was sequenced for a study of response to subunit inactivated influenza vaccine. Study-wide points: There was a suggestion from the authors that each seasonal influenza vaccination recruits few new T cells.

This CDR3 region has 12 residues. V lost 8 bases and J lost 9, with 15 bases in between. Germline V gene lookup returns CDR1 KGHSH and CDR2 LQKENI. TCRdb reprocessed the RT-PCR reads via MiXCR and lists one record per CDR3 protein. The sample consists of a few hundred thousand distinct CDR3 sequences, about 15% of them appearing once. This clonotype has only a few counts. What it recognizes is unknown. The sample here was PBMCs from blood, taken about 12 days after vaccination. The origin of this receptor is a man in his fifties who received an inactivated influenza vaccine. J is TRBJ2-3 and V is TRBV18; D perhaps matches TRBD2 (6 bases). The CDR3: CASLGVAETQYF. The CDR3 DNA reads as TGTGCCAGCCTGGGGGTAGCGGAGACGCAGTATTTT.